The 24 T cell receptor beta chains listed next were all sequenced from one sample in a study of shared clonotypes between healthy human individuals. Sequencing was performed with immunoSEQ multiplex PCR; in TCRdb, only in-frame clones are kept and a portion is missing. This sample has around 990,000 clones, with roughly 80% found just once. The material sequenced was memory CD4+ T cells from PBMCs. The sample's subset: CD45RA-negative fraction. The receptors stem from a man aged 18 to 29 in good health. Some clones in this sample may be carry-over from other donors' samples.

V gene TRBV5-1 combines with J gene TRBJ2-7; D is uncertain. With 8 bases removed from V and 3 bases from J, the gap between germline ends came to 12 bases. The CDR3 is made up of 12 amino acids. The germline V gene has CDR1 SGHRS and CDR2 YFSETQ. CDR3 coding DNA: TGCGCCAGTCTACCGGACGGCTACGAGCAGTACTTC. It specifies CASLPDGYEQYF.

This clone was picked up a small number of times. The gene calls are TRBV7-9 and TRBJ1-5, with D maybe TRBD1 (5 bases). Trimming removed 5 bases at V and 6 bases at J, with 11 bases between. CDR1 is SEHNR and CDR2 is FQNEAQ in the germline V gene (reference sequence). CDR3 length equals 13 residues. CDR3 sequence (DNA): TGTGCCAGCAGCCGAGGAAGGGGTCAGCCCCAGCATTTT. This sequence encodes CASSRGRGQPQHF. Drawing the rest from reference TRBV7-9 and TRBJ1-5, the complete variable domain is DTGVSQNPRHKITKRGQNVTFRCDPISEHNRLYWYRQTLGQGPEFLTYFQNEAQLEKSRLLSDRFSAERPKGSFSTLEIQRTEQGDSAMYLCASSRGRGQPQHFGDGTRLSIL.

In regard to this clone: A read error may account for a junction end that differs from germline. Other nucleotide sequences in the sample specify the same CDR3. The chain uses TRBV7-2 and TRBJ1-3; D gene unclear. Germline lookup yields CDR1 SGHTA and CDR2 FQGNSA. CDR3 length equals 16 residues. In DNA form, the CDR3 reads TGTGCCAGCAGCTTAGTGGGCAACCAGATGGGAAACACTATATATTTT. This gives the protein CASSLVGNQMGNTIYF.

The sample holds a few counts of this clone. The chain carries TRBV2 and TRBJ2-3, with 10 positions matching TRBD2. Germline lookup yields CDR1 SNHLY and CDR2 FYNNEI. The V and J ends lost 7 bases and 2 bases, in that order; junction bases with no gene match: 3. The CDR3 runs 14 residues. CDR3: CASTGLATTDTQYF. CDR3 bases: TGTGCCAGCACGGGACTAGCGACCACAGATACGCAGTATTTT.

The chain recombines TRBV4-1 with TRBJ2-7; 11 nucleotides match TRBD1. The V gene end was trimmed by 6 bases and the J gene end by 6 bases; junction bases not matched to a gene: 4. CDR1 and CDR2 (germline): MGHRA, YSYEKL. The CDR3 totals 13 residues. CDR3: CASSRDRGSEQYF. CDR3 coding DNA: TGCGCCAGCAGTCGGGACAGGGGGAGCGAGCAGTACTTC.

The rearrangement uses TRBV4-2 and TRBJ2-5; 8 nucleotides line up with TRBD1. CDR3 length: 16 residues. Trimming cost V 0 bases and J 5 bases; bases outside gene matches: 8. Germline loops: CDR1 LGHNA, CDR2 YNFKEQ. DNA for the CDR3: TGTGCCAGCAGCCAAGATAAGGACAGGGCTTGGGAGACCCAGTACTTC. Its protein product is CASSQDKDRAWETQYF.

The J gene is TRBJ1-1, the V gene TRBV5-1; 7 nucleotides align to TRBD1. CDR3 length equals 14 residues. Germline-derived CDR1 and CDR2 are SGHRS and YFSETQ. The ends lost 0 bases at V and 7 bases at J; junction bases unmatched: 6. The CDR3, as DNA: TGCGCCAGCAGCTTGGGGACAGGCTTAGGTGAAGCTTTCTTT. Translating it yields CASSLGTGLGEAFF.

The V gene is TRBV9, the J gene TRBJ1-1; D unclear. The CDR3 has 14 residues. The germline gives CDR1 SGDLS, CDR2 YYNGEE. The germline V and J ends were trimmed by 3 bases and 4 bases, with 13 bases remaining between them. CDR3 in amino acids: CASSGNLPITEAFF. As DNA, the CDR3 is TGTGCCAGCAGCGGAAACCTTCCCATCACTGAAGCTTTCTTT. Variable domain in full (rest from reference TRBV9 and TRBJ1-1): DSGVTQTPKHLITATGQRVTLRCSPRSGDLSVYWYQQSLDQGLQFLIQYYNGEERAKGNILERFSAQQFPDLHSELNLSSLELGDSALYFCASSGNLPITEAFFGQGTRLTVV.

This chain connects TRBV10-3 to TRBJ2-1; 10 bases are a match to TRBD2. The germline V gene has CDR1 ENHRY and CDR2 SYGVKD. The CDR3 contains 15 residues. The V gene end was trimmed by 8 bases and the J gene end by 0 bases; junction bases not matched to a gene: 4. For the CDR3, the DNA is TGTGCCATCGGCTCTAGCGGGAGCTCCTACAATGAGCAGTTCTTC. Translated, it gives CAIGSSGSSYNEQFF.

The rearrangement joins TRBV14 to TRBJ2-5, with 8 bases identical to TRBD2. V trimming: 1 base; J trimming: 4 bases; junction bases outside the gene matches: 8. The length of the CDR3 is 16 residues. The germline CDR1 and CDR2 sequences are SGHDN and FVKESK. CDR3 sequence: CASSQVERGFGETQYF. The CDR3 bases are TGTGCCAGCAGCCAAGTCGAGCGGGGGTTTGGAGAGACCCAGTACTTC.

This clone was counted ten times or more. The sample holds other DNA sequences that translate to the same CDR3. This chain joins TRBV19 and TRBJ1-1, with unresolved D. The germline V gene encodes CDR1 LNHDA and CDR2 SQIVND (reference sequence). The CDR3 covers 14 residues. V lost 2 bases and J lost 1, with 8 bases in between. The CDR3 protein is CASSITGKNTEAFF. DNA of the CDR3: TGTGCCAGTAGTATAACCGGGAAGAACACTGAAGCTTTCTTT.

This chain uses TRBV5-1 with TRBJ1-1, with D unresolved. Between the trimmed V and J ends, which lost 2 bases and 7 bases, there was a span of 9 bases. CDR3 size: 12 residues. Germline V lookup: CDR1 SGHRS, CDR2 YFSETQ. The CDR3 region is CASSFPAREAFF. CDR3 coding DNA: TGCGCCAGCAGCTTTCCGGCCCGTGAAGCTTTCTTT.

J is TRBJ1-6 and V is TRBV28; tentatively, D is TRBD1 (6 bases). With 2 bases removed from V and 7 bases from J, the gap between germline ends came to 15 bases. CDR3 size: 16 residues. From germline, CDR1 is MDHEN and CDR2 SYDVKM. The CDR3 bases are TGTGCCAGCAGTTTAGGGGGGGCCGATATCAATTCACCCCTCCACTTT. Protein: CASSLGGADINSPLHF. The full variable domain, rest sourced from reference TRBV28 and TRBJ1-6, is DVKVTQSSRYLVKRTGEKVFLECVQDMDHENMFWYRQDPGLGLRLIYFSYDVKMKEKGDIPEGYSVSREKKERFSLILESASTNQTSMYLCASSLGGADINSPLHFGNGTRLTVT.

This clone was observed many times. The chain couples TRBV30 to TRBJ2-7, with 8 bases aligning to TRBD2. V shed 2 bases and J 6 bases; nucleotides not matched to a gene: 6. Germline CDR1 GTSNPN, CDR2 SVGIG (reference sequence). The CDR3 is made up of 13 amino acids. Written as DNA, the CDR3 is TGTGCCTGGAGTTGGGGACTAGACGCCGAGCAGTACTTC. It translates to CAWSWGLDAEQYF.

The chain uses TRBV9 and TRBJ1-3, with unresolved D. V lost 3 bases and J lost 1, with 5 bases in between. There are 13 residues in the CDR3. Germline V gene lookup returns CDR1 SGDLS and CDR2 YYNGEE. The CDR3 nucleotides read TGTGCCAGCAGCGCCCATTCTGGAAACACCATATATTTT. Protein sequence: CASSAHSGNTIYF.

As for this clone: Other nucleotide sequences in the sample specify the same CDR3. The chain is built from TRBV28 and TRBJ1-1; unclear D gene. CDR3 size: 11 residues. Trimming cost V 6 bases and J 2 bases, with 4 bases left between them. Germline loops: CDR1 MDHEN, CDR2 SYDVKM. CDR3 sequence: CASRTNTEAFF. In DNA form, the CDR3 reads TGTGCCAGCAGAACAAACACTGAAGCTTTCTTT.

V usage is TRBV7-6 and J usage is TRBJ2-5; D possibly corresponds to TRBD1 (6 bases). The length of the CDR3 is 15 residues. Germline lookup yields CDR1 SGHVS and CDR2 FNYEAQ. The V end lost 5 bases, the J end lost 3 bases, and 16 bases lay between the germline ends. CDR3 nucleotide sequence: TGTGCCAGCAGCCCCCGGCAGGCAGGGGAAGAGACCCAGTACTTC. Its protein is CASSPRQAGEETQYF.

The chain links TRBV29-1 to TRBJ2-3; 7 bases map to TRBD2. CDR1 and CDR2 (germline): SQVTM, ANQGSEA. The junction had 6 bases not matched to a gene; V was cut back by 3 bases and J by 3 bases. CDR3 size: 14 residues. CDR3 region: CSVDGLADTDTQYF. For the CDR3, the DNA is TGCAGCGTTGACGGTCTAGCGGATACAGATACGCAGTATTTT.

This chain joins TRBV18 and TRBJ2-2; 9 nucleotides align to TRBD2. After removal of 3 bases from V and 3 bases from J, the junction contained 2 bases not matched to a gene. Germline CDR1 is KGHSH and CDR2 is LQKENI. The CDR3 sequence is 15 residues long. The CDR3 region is CASSPLAGYTGELFF. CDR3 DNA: TGTGCCAGCTCACCTCTAGCGGGGTACACCGGGGAGCTGTTTTTT.

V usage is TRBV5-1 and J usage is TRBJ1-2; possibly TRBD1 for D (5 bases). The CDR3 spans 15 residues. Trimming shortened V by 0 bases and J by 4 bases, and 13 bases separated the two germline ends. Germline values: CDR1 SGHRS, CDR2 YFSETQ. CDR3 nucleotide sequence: TGCGCCAGCAGCTTGGCCGTGACAGTCTCCTATGGCTACACCTTC. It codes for CASSLAVTVSYGYTF.

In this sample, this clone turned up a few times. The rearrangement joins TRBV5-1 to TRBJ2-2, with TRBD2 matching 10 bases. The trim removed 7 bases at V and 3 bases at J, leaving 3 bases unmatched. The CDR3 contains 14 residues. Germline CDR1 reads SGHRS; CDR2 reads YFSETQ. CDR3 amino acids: CASGLADYTGELFF. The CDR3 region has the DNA TGCGCCAGCGGACTAGCGGACTACACCGGGGAGCTGTTTTTT. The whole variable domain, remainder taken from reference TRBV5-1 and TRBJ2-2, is KAGVTQTPRYLIKTRGQQVTLSCSPISGHRSVSWYQQTPGQGLQFLFEYFSETQRNKGNFPGRFSGRQFSNSRSEMNVSTLELGDSALYLCASGLADYTGELFFGEGSRLTVL.

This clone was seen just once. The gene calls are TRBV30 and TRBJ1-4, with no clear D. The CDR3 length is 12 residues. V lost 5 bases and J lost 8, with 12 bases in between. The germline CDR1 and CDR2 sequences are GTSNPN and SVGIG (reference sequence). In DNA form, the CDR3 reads TGTGCCTGGGAAAACCTGGGCGAAAAACTGTTTTTT. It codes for CAWENLGEKLFF. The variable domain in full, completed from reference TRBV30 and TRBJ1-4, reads SQTIHQWPATLVQPVGSPLSLECTVEGTSNPNLYWYRQAAGRGLQLLFYSVGIGQISSEVPQNLSASRPQDRQFILSSKKLLLSDSGFYLCAWENLGEKLFFGSGTQLSVL.

CDR3 sequence: CASSSSRSYNEQFF. CDR3 nucleotide sequence: TGCGCCAGCAGCTCCTCGAGGTCCTACAATGAGCAGTTCTTC. The chain joins TRBV5-1 to TRBJ2-1; D unresolved. The CDR3 loop spans 14 amino acids. The germline gives CDR1 SGHRS, CDR2 YFSETQ. The V gene lost 3 bases and the J gene lost 1 base, with 8 bases spanning the gap.

CDR3 sequence: CASSLPGQGTAGELFF. The CDR3 DNA reads TGTGCCAGCAGTTTACCGGGACAGGGAACGGCCGGGGAGCTGTTTTTT. The J gene is TRBJ2-2, the V gene TRBV28; TRBD1 agrees at 9 bases. CDR3 length: 16 residues. Germline V gene lookup returns CDR1 MDHEN and CDR2 SYDVKM. With V trimmed by 2 bases and J by 6 bases, 7 bases remained unmatched.